These T cell receptor beta chains were read from a single sample in a study of T cell clones after liver transplantation. Profiling relied on immunoSEQ multiplex PCR, and the TCRdb table lists in-frame clones only, not all of them. This table holds 50,000 to 55,000 clones, about 67% found once. Sequencing used CD4+ T cells from blood, obtained around 4.5 years after liver transplant. The origin of the receptors is a human patient who received a liver transplant. A share of the T cells may be of graft donor origin. Each CDR3 is given with its conserved first and last residue. The D gene is left open where the match is weak. Part of the rows lack a size; the others show once, few, many or a class for expanded clones.

d_call	j_call	v_call	clone_size	cdr3_nt	cdr3_aa
.	TRBJ2-5	TRBV28	.	TGTGCCAGCAGTTTAAGGGCCCCTCAAGAGACCCAGTACTTC	CASSLRAPQETQYF
.	TRBJ1-1	TRBV4-1	.	TGCGCCAGCAGCCAAGACTCAGTGAGCACTGAAGCTTTCTTT	CASSQDSVSTEAFF
.	TRBJ2-3	TRBV28	.	TGTGCCAGCAGCCACGACAGCACAGATACGCAGTATTTT	CASSHDSTDTQYF
TRBD1	TRBJ1-1	TRBV28	.	TGTGCCAGCAGTTTGCCCGGGACAGGGGTTCCTGAAGCTTTCTTT	CASSLPGTGVPEAFF
.	TRBJ1-3	TRBV28	.	TGTGCCAGCAGGATCGGCGGAGGGGACTCTGGAAACACCATATATTTT	CASRIGGGDSGNTIYF
TRBD2	TRBJ2-3	TRBV28	.	TGTGCCAGCAGGAGCCAGCGGGGGATTACAGATACGCAGTATTTT	CASRSQRGITDTQYF
TRBD1	TRBJ1-1	TRBV6-6	.	TGTGCCAGCATGAAGGGGGCGCTTAGGGACACTGAAGCTTTCTTT	CASMKGALRDTEAFF
.	TRBJ1-1	TRBV7-2	.	TGTGCCAGCAGCACGGAGGGTGTAGTAGCTTTCTTT	CASSTEGVVAFF
.	TRBJ2-5	TRBV7-3	once	TGTGCCAGCAGCAAAGGGTCAGGCGAGACCCAGTACTTC	CASSKGSGETQYF
TRBD1	TRBJ2-7	TRBV6-4	.	TGTGCCAGCAGTGACTCGGACAGGTTCTCCTACGAGCAGTACTTC	CASSDSDRFSYEQYF
.	TRBJ1-6	TRBV5-1	.	TGCGCCAGCAGCTTGACCGGGACATCCGATTCACCCCTCCACTTT	CASSLTGTSDSPLHF